The rows below give T cell receptor beta chains drawn from one sample of a study of shared clonotypes between healthy human individuals. Assay: immunoSEQ multiplex PCR; the TCRdb copy retains only in-frame clones and omits some. Of about 2 million clones in the sample, approximately 94% were seen once. Sequencing used naive CD8+ T cells sorted from blood. Receptors originate from a man aged 18 to 29 in good health. The CDR3 runs from the conserved cysteine through the conserved F or W. D genes are given only for firm matches. Expanded clones are given a class, and other clones once, few, many or no size at all.

>NA|TRBV5-1|TRBJ2-7|TRBD1
TGCGCCAGCAGCTCCCCGGGACAGAGCTCCTACGAGCAGTACTTC
CASSSPGQSSYEQYF
>once|TRBV7-6|TRBJ2-2|NA
TGTGCCAGCAGCTTGAACAGGGACACCGGGGAGCTGTTTTTT
CASSLNRDTGELFF
>NA|TRBV30|TRBJ2-7|TRBD2
TGTGCCTGGAGTGTACTAGCGGGAGGCTACGAGCAGTACTTC
CAWSVLAGGYEQYF
>once|TRBV27|TRBJ2-3|TRBD2
TGTGCCAGCAGTTTGCTAACTGCGGGGGGAAGCACAGATACGCAGTATTTT
CASSLLTAGGSTDTQYF
>NA|TRBV9|TRBJ2-7|NA
TGTGCCAGCAGCGTAGAAAGGGACCCCGGCTACGAGCAGTACTTC
CASSVERDPGYEQYF
>NA|TRBV21-1|TRBJ2-7|NA
TGTGCCAGCACCAAAAAAAGGAAGCAGTACTTC
CASTKKRKQYF
>NA|TRBV27|TRBJ2-1|NA
TGTGCCAGCAGTCCGACTAGGATCTCCTACAATGAGCAGTTCTTC
CASSPTRISYNEQFF
>once|TRBV5-1|TRBJ1-5|NA
TGCGCCAGCAGCTTGGCGGGGGGGCATCAGCCCCAGCATTTT
CASSLAGGHQPQHF
>NA|TRBV29-1|TRBJ2-2|NA
TGCAGCACTGACAGTAACACCGGGGAGCTGTTTTTT
CSTDSNTGELFF
>NA|TRBV6-5|TRBJ1-2|NA
TGTGCCAGCAGATCTCAGACACCTCACTATGGCTACACCTTC
CASRSQTPHYGYTF
>NA|TRBV6-5|TRBJ2-1|NA
TGTGCCAGCAGTTACTCGCAGGGTGGGGAGCAGTTCTTC
CASSYSQGGEQFF
>NA|TRBV7-8|TRBJ2-3|NA
TGTGCCAGCAGCCCCCTGAGGGGGGCTAGCACAGATACGCAGTATTTT
CASSPLRGASTDTQYF
>NA|TRBV9|TRBJ2-3|NA
TGTGCCAGCAGCGTAGACAGGGTTGATACGCAGTATTTT
CASSVDRVDTQYF
>NA|TRBV5-6|TRBJ1-2|NA
TGTGCCAGCAGCCTCCTCATCGGGACAATCGGGCTTGGCTATGGCTACACCTTC
CASSLLIGTIGLGYGYTF
>NA|TRBV29-1|TRBJ2-7|NA
TGCAGCGTTGCCAGGGAATATCCCTACGAGCAGTACTTC
CSVAREYPYEQYF
>NA|TRBV7-6|TRBJ2-2|NA
TGTGCCAGCAGCCCCCCATCCGGGACACCTAACACCGGGGAGCTGTTTTTT
CASSPPSGTPNTGELFF
>NA|TRBV5-1|TRBJ2-7|NA
TGCGCCAGCAGAGGCACCAACTACGAGCAGTACTTC
CASRGTNYEQYF
>NA|TRBV11-1|TRBJ2-1|TRBD2
TGTGCCAGCAGCTTAGCTAGCGGGGGACTCTATGAGCAGTTCTTC
CASSLASGGLYEQFF
>NA|TRBV7-6|TRBJ2-7|TRBD1
TGTGCCAGCAGCTTAGCTCAGGGGGCGGTCTACGAGCAGTACTTC
CASSLAQGAVYEQYF
>once|TRBV7-8|TRBJ2-3|NA
TGTGCCAGCAGCTTGCTGCGCACAGATACGCAGTATTTT
CASSLLRTDTQYF
>NA|TRBV19|TRBJ2-3|TRBD1
TGTGCCAGTAGCGAGGGGGCGGATACGCAGTATTTT
CASSEGADTQYF
>NA|TRBV2|TRBJ2-1|NA
TGTGCCAGCACTATGGGTGAGCAGTTCTTC
CASTMGEQFF
>NA|TRBV5-6|TRBJ2-5|NA
TGTGCCAGCAGCCGGAGGCAGACAGGCAACCAAGAGACCCAGTACTTC
CASSRRQTGNQETQYF
>NA|TRBV27|TRBJ2-6|NA
TGTGCCAGCAGTTTAATATCTGGGGCCAACGTCCTGACTTTC
CASSLISGANVLTF
>NA|TRBV6-1|TRBJ2-7|NA
TGTGCCAGCTCAGTCTACAGCTCCTACGAGCAGTACTTC
CASSVYSSYEQYF
>NA|TRBV10-1|TRBJ2-1|NA
TGCGCCAGCAGTGAGTCGGGGGGCCTTTACAATGAGCAGTTCTTC
CASSESGGLYNEQFF
>NA|TRBV9|TRBJ1-1|TRBD1
TGTGCCAGCAGCCCAGGGACAGGGGGCGTGGACACTGAAGCTTTCTTT
CASSPGTGGVDTEAFF
>once|TRBV7-2|TRBJ2-7|TRBD2
TGTGCCAGCAGCTTAGGACTAGCGGGGGGTCTCTACGAGCAGTACTTC
CASSLGLAGGLYEQYF
>once|TRBV4-1|TRBJ2-7|NA
TGCGCCAGCAGCCAAGAATGGAGGGTCTACGAGCAGTACTTC
CASSQEWRVYEQYF
>once|TRBV10-1|TRBJ2-5|TRBD1
TGCGCCAGCAGTCGAGGCCCGGACAGGGTCACCCAGTACTTC
CASSRGPDRVTQYF